This entry is about one T cell receptor beta chain. Its specific antigen is unknown. No clone much larger than this one lies a single base away; base qualities are absent. This entry belongs to a study of CD4 T cells in relation to SARS-CoV-2 and coronaviruses (dated by TCRdb to the early 2020s). With respect to the entire study: Patient-derived lymphoblastoid cell lines were used to map the HLA restriction of shared crossreactive spike epitopes. The study assessed, at the TCR clonotype level, memory CD4+ T cell crossreactivity between SARS-CoV-2 and common cold coronavirus spike proteins. The Adaptive Biotechnologies TCR-sequencing kit was used for samples from three pre-COVID donors and for the naive versus memory experiments, whereas the other data were Illumina-based. For other donors in the study, expansion assays were sequenced with a different, Illumina-based TCR-beta assay.

Results and caveats for the whole study, not just this receptor: Sequencing of naive versus memory cells indicated that the assay detects memory recall responses, not primary responses primed during culture. Pre-pandemic and post-infection samples were not both contributed by any donor, so tracing of the source of pre-existing responses was limited. Since the crossreactivity analysis centred on spike protein, crossreactivity against other viral proteins was not assessed. Significantly weaker SARS-CoV-2-driven expansion was shown by crossreactive clones than by monoreactive clones, consistent with antigenic imprinting. Small numbers of patients and of tested TCRs were a limitation of the study. Memory CD4+ clonotypes crossrecognizing SARS-CoV-2 and at least one common cold coronavirus spike were found in around 71% of donors.

CD4+ T cells from unexposed donors were collected before the COVID-19 pandemic (2011-2018). Naive and memory CD4+ T cells were separated from cryopreserved PBMCs by first enriching for CD4 and then performing EasySep naive CD4+ T cell enrichment. Leukapheresis product for the unexposed donors was bought commercially. Ficoll-Paque PLUS gradient centrifugation was used to isolate PBMCs from leukapheresis product or whole blood. PBMCs were either used fresh in the expansion assay or cryopreserved at -140 degrees C. The QIAamp Micro DNA Kit was used to extract genomic DNA from the CD4+ T cells. Reading from cysteine to phenylalanine, the CDR3 counts 11 amino acids. The DNA shown is the 33-base CDR3, in frame from base 1. CDR1 and CDR2, per the germline V gene (reference sequence), are LNHDA and SQIVND. V is reduced by 1 base and J by 7 bases, leaving a spacing of 4 bases between them. DNA from uncultured naive and memory CD4+ T cells underwent immunoSEQ TCR-beta sequencing at deep resolution. The original pipeline was this. During preprocessing, nonproductive sequences were discarded, as were any CDR3s that did not begin with C, did not end with F or W, or were shorter than 7 amino acids. Cultured and uncultured naive and memory CD4+ repertoires were searched for previously identified spike- and CEF-reactive CDR3s. After three terminal residues were trimmed from each end, CDR3 homology was quantified as pairwise Levenshtein distance using the stringdist R package. Here the immuneACCESS table is served through TCRdb, limited to in-frame sequences with V and J called. Missing clones are a known gap in these copies; in checked studies unresolved V genes cover under half, and the rest lacks a known reason. That table gives V, J and clone size, and the DNA gave D and trimming. The sample profile shows about 65,000 clones; 87% of them were found once. The top ten constitute roughly 1.5% of the sample.

The chain links TRBV19 with TRBJ2-5, with an unclear D gene assignment. This receptor was obtained from a human donor in good health. The sequenced sample was memory CD4+ T cells from PBMCs. According to the study, the label for this sample's cell subset or site signals: memory (non-naive) CD4+ T cells. The sequenced DNA: TGTGCCAGTAGTATAGGTAGGACCCAGTACTTC. Translation gives CASSIGRTQYF.